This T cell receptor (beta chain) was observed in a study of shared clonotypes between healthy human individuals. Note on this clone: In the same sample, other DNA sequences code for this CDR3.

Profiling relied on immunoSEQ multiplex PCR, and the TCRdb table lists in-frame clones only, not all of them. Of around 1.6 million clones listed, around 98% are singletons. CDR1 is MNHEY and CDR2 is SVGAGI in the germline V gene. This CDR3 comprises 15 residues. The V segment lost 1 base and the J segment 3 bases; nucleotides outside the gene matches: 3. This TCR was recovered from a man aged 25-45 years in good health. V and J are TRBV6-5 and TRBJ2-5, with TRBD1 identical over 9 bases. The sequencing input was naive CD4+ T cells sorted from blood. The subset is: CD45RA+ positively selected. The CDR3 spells CASSYLGQGKETQYF. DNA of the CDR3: TGTGCCAGCAGTTACTTGGGACAGGGTAAAGAGACCCAGTACTTC.